Listed here are 11 T cell receptor beta chains from one sample, sequenced in a study of CD8+CD57+ T cells in acquired aplastic anemia. Template material for TCR beta VDJ and CDR3 profiling consisted of genomic DNA. MiXCR, run by TCRdb on the reads, gives a single entry per CDR3 protein. The table includes roughly 220,000 distinct CDR3 sequences, 60% to 80% detected once. Patients selected for sequencing had displayed CD8+CD57+ cell expansion by flow cytometry. Sequenced input: sorted CD4+, CD8+, or CD8+CD57+ T cells (not recorded which) from PBMCs. The origin of the receptors is a human donor with aplastic anemia.

In this sample, this clonotype turned up a few times. The chain employs TRBV15 and TRBJ2-1; the match to TRBD2 covers 11 bases. Germline V lookup: CDR1 LNHNV, CDR2 YYDKDF (reference sequence). The J segment lost 5 bases and the V segment lost 3 bases, leaving 3 bases of the junction unmatched. CDR3 length: 15 amino acids. CDR3 coding DNA: TGTGCCACCAGCAGCTCACTAGCGGGGGACAATGAGCAGTTCTTC. Its translation: CATSSSLAGDNEQFF.

The genes are TRBV2 and TRBJ2-7; D is unresolved. This CDR3 spans 13 amino acids. The germline V gene encodes CDR1 SNHLY and CDR2 FYNNEI. CDR3 region: CAGSEMLGYEQYV. The CDR3 region has the DNA TGTGCCGGCAGTGAAATGTTGGGGTACGAGCAGTACGTC.

The chain has TRBV9 and TRBJ2-7, with a weak D call TRBD2 (5 bases). Germline CDR1 is SGDLS and CDR2 is YYNGEE. The germline V and J ends were trimmed by 4 bases and 2 bases, with 13 bases remaining between them. The CDR3 consists of 14 residues. This CDR3 reads CASSQGGRAYEQYF. CDR3 nucleotide sequence: TGTGCCAGCAGCCAAGGAGGTAGGGCCTACGAGCAGTACTTC.

V usage is TRBV2 and J usage is TRBJ1-2; D gene uncertain. Germline V gene sequence: CDR1 SNHLY, CDR2 FYNNEI. This CDR3 is 13 amino acids long. Trimming took 11 bases from V and 4 from J, leaving 17 bases between them. In DNA form, the CDR3 reads TGTGCCGTCAGGCGCCAAGCGGGCTATGGCTACACCTTC. Protein sequence: CAVRRQAGYGYTF.

This clonotype was recorded many times. V usage is TRBV4-2 and J usage is TRBJ1-4; the match to TRBD1 covers 7 bases. V lost 4 bases, J lost 8 bases, and 10 bases stayed unmatched. The germline CDR1 and CDR2 sequences are LGHNA and YNFKEQ. The CDR3 length is 15 residues. The CDR3 protein is CASSLDTGEGEKLFF. In DNA, the CDR3 is TGTGCCAGCAGCCTAGATACAGGGGAGGGGGAAAAACTGTTTTTT.

The V gene is TRBV20-1, the J gene TRBJ1-4; a possible D gene is TRBD1 (5 bases). Germline V CDR1 and CDR2: DFQATT, SNEGSKA (reference sequence). The CDR3 spans 13 residues. V lost 3 bases and J lost 6, with 11 bases in between. The CDR3 reads CSASGTLDEKLFF. The CDR3 DNA reads as TGCAGTGCTAGTGGGACTCTCGATGAAAAACTGTTTTTT.

The gene calls are TRBV2 and TRBJ2-3; D is unclear. The CDR3 totals 16 residues. V was cut by 8 bases and J by 0 bases, with 18 bases left in between. The V gene's germline CDR1 is SNHLY and CDR2 FYNNEI. CDR3 nucleotides: TGTGCCAGCGAGTCGGTTGCCTTTTTTAGCACAGATACGCAGTATTTT. Protein: CASESVAFFSTDTQYF. The whole variable domain, remainder taken from reference TRBV2 and TRBJ2-3, is EPEVTQTPSHQVTQMGQEVILRCVPISNHLYFYWYRQILGQKVEFLVSFYNNEISEKSEIFDDQFSVERPDGSNFTLKIRSTKLEDSAMYFCASESVAFFSTDTQYFGPGTRLTVL.

This chain uses TRBV12-3 or TRBV12-4 with TRBJ2-5; 7 bases align to TRBD2. This CDR3 comprises 13 residues. After removal of 6 bases from V and 1 base from J, the junction contained 2 bases not matched to a gene. The CDR3 sequence: CASSPGGQETQYF. The CDR3 coding sequence is TGTGCCAGCAGCCCGGGGGGCCAAGAGACCCAGTACTTC.

This clonotype was seen a single time. This chain connects TRBV6-5 to TRBJ2-2, with 9 positions matching TRBD2. The CDR3 runs 15 residues. The V segment lost 4 bases and the J segment 7 bases; nucleotides outside the gene matches: 7. Germline V gene data show CDR1 as MNHEY and CDR2 as SVGAGI. The CDR3 loop reads CASSLISGSIGELFF. Written as DNA, the CDR3 is TGTGCCAGCAGTTTAATTAGCGGGAGTATCGGGGAGCTGTTTTTT.

This clonotype was found a few times. The genes are TRBV5-1 and TRBJ2-7; the D gene is possibly TRBD2 (7 bases). The germline V and J ends were trimmed by 2 bases and 3 bases, with 15 bases remaining between them. CDR3 length: 15 amino acids. From germline, CDR1 is SGHRS and CDR2 YFSETQ. The CDR3 coding sequence is TGCGCCAGCAGCTTTGGGGGGGCCGAGGACTACGAGCAGTACTTC. Its protein is CASSFGGAEDYEQYF.

Regarding this clonotype: Germline and junction disagree at one end, which may indicate a read error. The chain couples TRBV29-1 to TRBJ1-1; weak D call: TRBD1 (6 bases). The CDR3 loop spans 13 amino acids. CDR1 is SQVTM and CDR2 is ANQGSEA in the germline V gene. In DNA, the CDR3 is TGCAGCGTTAGGGGGGTAGGGAACACTGAGGCTTTCTTT. It codes for CSVRGVGNTEAFF.